This paragraph covers one T cell receptor (beta chain) sequence. Its antigen is unknown. Germline V gene sequence: CDR1 SGHVS, CDR2 FQNEAQ. The CDR3 has 15 amino acids. Trimming removed 4 bases from V and 2 bases from J, with 11 bases in between. This record comes from a study of T cell responses to AZD1222 COVID-19 vaccine. TCRdb keeps only in-frame clones here, not all; method: immunoSEQ multiplex PCR. The data contain 100,000 to 150,000 clones, about 89% of them singletons. General observations from the study: Seropositive AZD1222 recipients at baseline numbered only 6 or 7. Spike-specific TCR depth and breadth grew after two AZD1222 doses. Unmutated variant regions are reportedly targeted by nearly half of spike-specific TCRs.

The chain employs TRBV7-8 and TRBJ1-4; no clear D gene. This specimen was peripheral blood, taken on day 0 of AZD1222 vaccination. This clonotype was sampled from an adult in good health. The CDR3 DNA reads as TGTGCCAGCAGCTACCGACGGGCGACTAATGAAAAACTGTTTTTT. This codes for CASSYRRATNEKLFF. Full variable domain (rest looked up from reference TRBV7-8 and TRBJ1-4): GAGVSQSPRYKVAKRGQDVALRCDPISGHVSLFWYQQALGQGPEFLTYFQNEAQLDKSGLPSDRFFAERPEGSVSTLKIQRTQQEDSAVYLCASSYRRATNEKLFFGSGTQLSVL.